Below, one T cell receptor beta chain is given with its context. These data are taken from a study of blood T cell repertoires in COVID-19. On the study more broadly: Researchers got acute and convalescent COVID-19 samples from the United States, Italy and Spain.

Clones were read by immunoSEQ multiplex PCR, and TCRdb kept only the in-frame ones, dropping some. The data contain around 200,000 clones, approximately 87% of them seen just once; the ten biggest clones take up about 6%. The germline CDR1 and CDR2 sequences are MDHEN and SYDVKM. This CDR3 has 15 residues. Sequencing input: peripheral blood. This clonotype originated in a man aged 60-69 years who had recovered from COVID-19. The chain links TRBV28 to TRBJ1-3; the D is unclear. The chain's CDR3 is CCTGTPLVGGNTIYF. The DNA of the CDR3 is TGTTGTACGGGAACCCCCCTAGTCGGTGGAAACACCATATATTTT.